This T cell receptor beta chain was profiled in a study of blood T cell repertoires in COVID-19. At the level of the study: There were acute and convalescent COVID-19 samples, and they came from the United States, Italy and Spain. The analysed material was cDNA or gDNA that came from T cells, B-cell-depleted T cells, or PBMCs.

This table comes from immunoSEQ multiplex PCR, and its TCRdb copy is limited to in-frame clones, with some not included. The table has 89,000 or so clones, 85% seen once. Germline V CDR1 and CDR2: SGHDN, FVKESK. The CDR3 extends over 15 amino acids. V lost 4 bases, J lost 1 base, and 4 bases stayed unmatched. The receptor comes from a man aged 80 or over with acute or convalescent COVID-19. Sample: peripheral blood. The chain has TRBV14 and TRBJ2-1; TRBD1 matches 7 bases. CDR3 sequence: CASSPNRGSYNEQFF. CDR3 coding DNA: TGTGCCAGCAGCCCCAACAGGGGTTCCTACAATGAGCAGTTCTTC.